Below, 25 T cell receptor beta chains from the same sample are listed, as sequenced in a study of Ad26.COV2.S vaccination and SARS-CoV-2 variants. The treatment is: around 19 received Ad26.COV2.S at low or high dose, single or two shots; about 5 received placebo; per-sample allocation not given. Collection of samples fell on day 63 after the first vaccine or placebo injection. TCRdb keeps only in-frame clones here, not all; method: immunoSEQ multiplex PCR. The repertoire has roughly 320,000 clones, around 90% of them found once; the top ten carry 3.4%. Source: peripheral blood, taken in a trial of Ad26.COV2.S vaccine versus placebo. The receptors stem from a person between 18 and 60 years old who received the Ad26.COV2.S COVID-19 vaccine or a placebo.

The J gene is TRBJ2-3, the V gene TRBV5-4; TRBD2 agrees at 12 bases. V shed 1 base, J shed 2 bases, and the junction held 8 bases outside the gene matches. The length of the CDR3 is 18 residues. Germline values: CDR1 SGHNT, CDR2 YYREEE (reference sequence). In DNA form, the CDR3 reads TGTGCCAGCAGCTTGAAAGTAACTAGCGGGGGGTACACAGATACGCAGTATTTT. Residues: CASSLKVTSGGYTDTQYF.

The J gene is TRBJ2-2, the V gene TRBV7-9, with unresolved D. The ends were cut back, 1 base at V and 7 bases at J, with 13 bases in the middle. The germline gives CDR1 SEHNR, CDR2 FQNEAQ (reference sequence). CDR3 length: 15 amino acids. The CDR3 protein is CASSLGQALGGELFF. DNA for the CDR3: TGTGCCAGCAGCTTAGGTCAGGCCCTCGGCGGGGAGCTGTTTTTT.

The V call is TRBV6-2 or TRBV6-3, the J call TRBJ2-1; TRBD1 matches 9 bases. With V trimmed by 5 bases and J by 3 bases, 5 bases remained unmatched. Germline CDR1 MNHEY, CDR2 SVGEGT. The CDR3 length is 15 residues. The CDR3 sequence: CASSPQTGGYNEQFF. The CDR3 region has the DNA TGTGCCAGCAGTCCCCAGACAGGGGGCTACAATGAGCAGTTCTTC.

This chain uses TRBV5-1 with TRBJ2-3; D remains unclear. Trimming removed 0 bases at V and 2 bases at J, with 10 bases between. CDR3 length equals 15 residues. Germline CDR1 SGHRS, CDR2 YFSETQ. Here the CDR3 reads CASSLEQSLTDTQYF. As DNA, the CDR3 is TGCGCCAGCAGCTTGGAACAGTCCCTCACAGATACGCAGTATTTT.

The chain links TRBV9 to TRBJ2-7, with D uncertain. Germline lookup yields CDR1 SGDLS and CDR2 YYNGEE. Trimming cost V 4 bases and J 5 bases, with 16 bases left between them. This CDR3 is built from 14 residues. The CDR3 loop reads CASSPRHGYNEQYF. The CDR3 nucleotides are TGTGCCAGCAGCCCTCGCCACGGATACAACGAGCAGTACTTC.

This clone was seen once. This rearrangement joins TRBV4-1 to TRBJ1-2; tentative D call: TRBD1 (6 bases). This CDR3 contains 16 residues. Trimming took 0 bases from V and 5 from J, leaving 16 bases between them. Per germline, CDR1 MGHRA and CDR2 YSYEKL. The CDR3 bases are TGCGCCAGCAGCCAAGATATAACTGGGGGGGCGTATGGCTACACCTTC. The encoded protein is CASSQDITGGAYGYTF.

This clone has only one observation. The chain links TRBV4-3 to TRBJ2-3, with TRBD2 identical over 12 bases. The CDR3 extends over 19 amino acids. Germline values: CDR1 LGHNA, CDR2 YSLEER. With V trimmed by 1 base and J by 1 base, 9 bases remained unmatched. CDR3 loop: CASSQGWTSGEYRTDTQYF. DNA of the CDR3: TGCGCCAGCAGCCAAGGGTGGACTAGCGGGGAGTATCGCACAGATACGCAGTATTTT.

The chain is built from TRBV18 and TRBJ1-2, with TRBD1 as a possible D gene (5 bases). The CDR3 sequence is 14 residues long. The ends were cut back, 0 bases at V and 5 bases at J, with 10 bases in the middle. The germline gives CDR1 KGHSH, CDR2 LQKENI. The CDR3 DNA reads as TGTGCCAGCTCACCACCGATCAGGGCGTATGGCTACACCTTC. The encoded protein is CASSPPIRAYGYTF.

This clone is a singleton in its sample. This chain joins TRBV12-5 and TRBJ1-1; D is possibly TRBD1 (6 bases). The V end lost 7 bases, the J end lost 1 base, and 16 bases lay between the germline ends. The CDR3 sequence is 15 residues long. Per germline, CDR1 LGHNT and CDR2 FRNRAP. CDR3: CASVPNRVSNTEAFF. CDR3 in DNA: TGTGCTAGTGTTCCCAACAGGGTCTCGAACACTGAAGCTTTCTTT.

This chain uses TRBV11-3 with TRBJ1-3, with no clear D. The CDR3 sequence is 17 residues long. V was shortened by 11 bases and J by 0 bases, with 23 bases between the two germline ends. Germline V gene lookup returns CDR1 SGHNT and CDR2 YENEEA. The CDR3 DNA is TGTGCCTCCGCCCCGGGAGGTGCGTCGAGCTCTGGAAACACCATATATTTT. Translating it yields CASAPGGASSSGNTIYF.

This rearrangement joins TRBV7-2 to TRBJ2-2, with D tentatively TRBD1 (6 bases). The length of the CDR3 is 16 residues. V lost 4 bases and J 0 bases, leaving 12 bases between the germline ends. Germline CDR1 SGHTA, CDR2 FQGNSA. CDR3 amino acids: CASSSTGTTNTGELFF. DNA for the CDR3: TGTGCCAGCAGCTCGACCGGGACAACGAACACCGGGGAGCTGTTTTTT.

The V gene is TRBV19, the J gene TRBJ2-2; TRBD1 matches at 9 bases. The germline V gene has CDR1 LNHDA and CDR2 SQIVND (reference sequence). The CDR3 has 15 residues. Unmatched junction bases numbered 9, after V lost 4 bases and J lost 9 bases. CDR3 DNA: TGTGCCAGTAGTAGCGGGACAGGGTTGGTCCGGGAGCTGTTTTTT. Its translation: CASSSGTGLVRELFF.

In DNA, the CDR3 is TGTGCCAGCAGAGTCCCTGGGGGCGTAGCTAACTATGGCTACACCTTC. Translated: CASRVPGGVANYGYTF. V is TRBV7-2 and J is TRBJ1-2; a possible D gene is TRBD1 (6 bases). Germline V lookup: CDR1 SGHTA, CDR2 FQGNSA. CDR3 size: 16 residues. Trimming removed 6 bases at V and 0 bases at J, with 17 bases between.

The chain is built from TRBV11-2 and TRBJ2-2, with TRBD2 identical over 7 bases. This CDR3 has 14 residues. Germline V CDR1 and CDR2: SGHAT, FQNNGV. Trimming took 2 bases from V and 6 from J; bases not matched to a gene: 3. The CDR3 reads CASSLLAGAGELFF. The CDR3 DNA reads as TGTGCCAGCAGCTTATTGGCGGGGGCCGGGGAGCTGTTTTTT.

The CDR3 region has the DNA TGTGCCAGCAGCTTGGGACAGGGGGCTTATTTCTACGAGCAGTACTTC. It yields the protein CASSLGQGAYFYEQYF. The chain uses TRBV5-8 and TRBJ2-7; the match to TRBD1 covers 10 bases. J gave up 3 bases and V 0 bases, and 6 bases lay outside the gene matches. Looked up from germline, CDR1 is SGHTS and CDR2 is YDEGEE. CDR3 length equals 16 residues.

The chain uses TRBV6-5 and TRBJ1-1, with a weak D call TRBD1 (5 bases). The V gene lost 7 bases and the J gene lost 11 bases, with 14 bases spanning the gap. Germline V gene data show CDR1 as MNHEY and CDR2 as SVGAGI. This CDR3 comprises 11 residues. In DNA, the CDR3 is TGTGCCAGCACCTGGAAGGGGACCGCTTTCTTT. As protein: CASTWKGTAFF.

The J gene is TRBJ1-1, the V gene TRBV3-1 (or the pseudogene TRBV3-2), with D possibly matching TRBD1 (6 bases). Germline V gene data show CDR1 as LGHDT and CDR2 as YNNKEL (reference sequence). Trimming left V 0 bases short and J 7 bases short, with 9 bases between. The CDR3 covers 13 residues. In DNA, the CDR3 is TGTGCCAGCAGCCAAGACGGACAGCTTGAAGCTTTCTTT. This translates into CASSQDGQLEAFF.

This clone was observed a few times. The rearrangement uses TRBV6-4 and TRBJ1-6; D possibly corresponds to TRBD1 (6 bases). The CDR3 totals 13 residues. Germline CDR1 MRHNA, CDR2 SNTAGT. The germline V and J ends were trimmed by 8 bases and 10 bases, with 15 bases remaining between them. CDR3 sequence: CASGQDSQSPLHF. The CDR3 coding sequence is TGTGCCAGCGGTCAGGACAGTCAATCACCCCTCCACTTT.

J is TRBJ1-5 and V is TRBV6-2 or TRBV6-3; 7 positions match TRBD1. CDR3 length: 16 residues. Germline V lookup: CDR1 MNHEY, CDR2 SVGEGT. Germline trimming cut 0 bases from V and 3 bases from J; bases unmatched to any gene: 5. The CDR3 DNA sequence: TGTGCCAGCAGTTACTCGTTCAGGGGGATCAATCAGCCCCAGCATTTT. The encoded protein is CASSYSFRGINQPQHF.

The chain has TRBV29-1 and TRBJ1-2; no definite D call. Germline assignment: CDR1 SQVTM and CDR2 ANQGSEA. Trimming removed 3 bases from V and 1 base from J, with 12 bases in between. This CDR3 is built from 14 residues. The CDR3 here is CSVDRTTDNYGYTF. The CDR3 bases are TGCAGCGTTGATCGGACTACCGATAACTATGGCTACACCTTC.

The DNA of the CDR3 is TGTGCCAGCAGCTTACGAGCCGGGACAGGGACCTCCTACGAGCAGTACTTC. Its translation: CASSLRAGTGTSYEQYF. The gene calls are TRBV7-8 and TRBJ2-7; TRBD1 aligns across 9 bases. The V segment lost 2 bases and the J segment 0 bases; nucleotides outside the gene matches: 8. This CDR3 contains 17 residues. The germline V gene has CDR1 SGHVS and CDR2 FQNEAQ.

CDR3 coding DNA: TGTGCCAGCAAAGTAGTAGGGGGTGCAACTAATGAAAAACTGTTTTTT. The encoded protein is CASKVVGGATNEKLFF. The V gene is TRBV2, the J gene TRBJ1-4, with a possible D match to TRBD1 (6 bases). In germline, CDR1 is SNHLY, CDR2 FYNNEI. The CDR3 is 16 amino acids. V was cut by 7 bases and J by 0 bases, with 15 bases left in between.

The J gene is TRBJ2-7, the V gene TRBV9; 13 bases agree with TRBD2. The germline V gene encodes CDR1 SGDLS and CDR2 YYNGEE. This CDR3 has 16 amino acids. The trim removed 0 bases at V and 2 bases at J, leaving 2 bases unmatched. The CDR3 spells CASSVGLAGGAYEQYF. The CDR3 bases are TGTGCCAGCAGCGTAGGACTAGCGGGGGGAGCCTACGAGCAGTACTTC. Complete variable domain (other parts from reference TRBV9 and TRBJ2-7): DSGVTQTPKHLITATGQRVTLRCSPRSGDLSVYWYQQSLDQGLQFLIQYYNGEERAKGNILERFSAQQFPDLHSELNLSSLELGDSALYFCASSVGLAGGAYEQYFGPGTRLTVT.

This clone showed up just a few times. The chain links TRBV2 to TRBJ1-1, with D possibly TRBD1 on 6 matching bases. The ends were cut back, 0 bases at V and 2 bases at J, with 16 bases in the middle. The CDR3 length is 17 residues. The germline V gene has CDR1 SNHLY and CDR2 FYNNEI. In nucleotides, the CDR3 is TGTGCCAGCAGTGAAGCTTGGGGGGGCGTTGTTAACACTGAAGCTTTCTTT. It specifies CASSEAWGGVVNTEAFF.

This clone was counted once. The V and J genes are TRBV11-2 and TRBJ1-4; TRBD1 might be the D (5 bases). The germline gives CDR1 SGHAT, CDR2 FQNNGV. Trimming stripped 5 bases from V and 1 base from J, with 8 bases between. CDR3 length: 14 amino acids. The CDR3 region is CASSRGVTNEKLFF. CDR3 DNA: TGTGCCAGCAGCCGAGGGGTAACTAATGAAAAACTGTTTTTT. Filled out from reference TRBV11-2 and TRBJ1-4, the complete variable domain reads EAGVAQSPRYKIIEKRQSVAFWCNPISGHATLYWYQQILGQGPKLLIQFQNNGVVDDSQLPKDRFSAERLKGVDSTLKIQPAKLEDSAVYLCASSRGVTNEKLFFGSGTQLSVL.